This passage covers 8 T cell receptor beta chains from one sample sequenced in a study of blood T cell repertoires in COVID-19 (dated by TCRdb to about 2020). Library construction relied on the immunoSEQ multiplex PCR assay. The immuneACCESS repertoire file appears here via TCRdb, limited to in-frame rearrangements. These files lack a portion of the clones; in checked studies, under half of the deficit traces to unresolved V genes, and the cause of the others is not known. The sample has about 82,000 clones on record, roughly 78% of them singletons. The top ten hold around 7% of the sample. Material: peripheral blood. These receptors originate from a man aged 45-65 years with active or convalescent COVID-19.

This chain uses TRBV3-1 (or the pseudogene TRBV3-2) with TRBJ2-2; 12 bases are a match to TRBD2. Looked up from germline, CDR1 is LGHDT and CDR2 is YNNKEL (reference sequence). CDR3 length equals 17 residues. V was pared by 4 bases and J by 2 bases, with 5 bases of the junction left unmatched. CDR3 protein: CASSLTSGGTNTGELFF. Written as DNA, the CDR3 is TGTGCCAGCAGCCTAACTAGCGGGGGGACTAACACCGGGGAGCTGTTTTTT.

Here the CDR3 DNA reads TGTGCCAGCAGCTTACTACAGGGGGCTAACTATGGCTACACCTTC. Its protein is CASSLLQGANYGYTF. The chain is built from TRBV27 and TRBJ1-2; 8 bases are a match to TRBD1. The junction had 6 bases not matched to a gene; V was cut back by 6 bases and J by 0 bases. Germline V gives CDR1 MNHEY, CDR2 SMNVEV (reference sequence). This CDR3 contains 15 residues.

V is TRBV23-1 and J is TRBJ2-3; 14 nucleotides align to TRBD2. TRBV23-1 is identified as an open reading frame with a role that is uncertain. The CDR3 covers 17 residues. Unmatched junction bases numbered 2, after V lost 3 bases and J lost 0 bases. This chain's CDR3 is CASSQGLAGDSTDTQYF. The CDR3 DNA sequence: TGCGCCAGCAGTCAGGGACTAGCGGGGGATAGCACAGATACGCAGTATTTT.

The CDR3 nucleotides read TGTGCCAGCAGCGGAGGGACTAGCGGGGGGCCACCGCAGTATTTT. Translating it yields CASSGGTSGGPPQYF. This chain uses TRBV5-6 with TRBJ2-3; TRBD2 matches at 15 bases. The CDR3 contains 15 residues. Germline V lookup: CDR1 SGHDT, CDR2 YYEEEE. J lost 10 bases, V lost 4 bases, and 7 bases had no gene match.

This chain links TRBV4-2 with TRBJ2-2, with 12 bases that match TRBD2. The CDR3 is 17 amino acids. V dropped 4 bases and J dropped 5; count of bases not matched to a gene: 8. From germline, CDR1 is LGHNA and CDR2 YNFKEQ. The CDR3 sequence is CASSPAGLAGLTGELFF. CDR3 bases: TGTGCCAGCAGCCCAGCGGGACTAGCGGGTCTAACCGGGGAGCTGTTTTTT.

CDR3 protein: CASSQDGATGTGVYNEQFF. For the CDR3, the DNA is TGCGCCAGCAGCCAAGATGGGGCGACCGGGACAGGGGTCTACAATGAGCAGTTCTTC. This chain connects TRBV4-3 to TRBJ2-1; 10 bases fit TRBD1. Germline trimming cut 0 bases from V and 3 bases from J; bases unmatched to any gene: 11. The V gene's germline CDR1 is LGHNA and CDR2 YSLEER. CDR3 length: 19 amino acids.

The rearrangement joins TRBV7-2 to TRBJ2-2; maybe TRBD2 (5 bases). CDR3 length: 14 amino acids. V was clipped by 8 bases and J by 3 bases, with 13 bases between them. Germline lookup yields CDR1 SGHTA and CDR2 FQGNSA. CDR3 DNA sequence: TGTGCCAGCGGCGGTAGCGAGTACACCGGGGAGCTGTTTTTT. It yields the protein CASGGSEYTGELFF.

The chain joins TRBV28 to TRBJ1-1; D unclear. Germline CDR1 and CDR2: MDHEN and SYDVKM. The CDR3 consists of 12 residues. V shed 3 bases and J shed 9 bases, with 11 bases lying between them. CDR3 in amino acids: CASSLAESKAFF. Here the CDR3 DNA reads TGTGCCAGCAGTTTGGCTGAATCCAAAGCTTTCTTT. Based on the CDR3 plus reference TRBV28 and TRBJ1-1, the full variable domain is DVKVTQSSRYLVKRTGEKVFLECVQDMDHENMFWYRQDPGLGLRLIYFSYDVKMKEKGDIPEGYSVSREKKERFSLILESASTNQTSMYLCASSLAESKAFFGQGTRLTVV.